This T cell receptor beta chain was recorded in a study of T cell repertoires in cytomegalovirus infection. Study-level information: Public TCR beta signatures indicated both CMV infection and matching HLA type. Study results and limitations: The ex vivo response was dominated by HLA-C-restricted CMV-specific TCR beta clonotypes.

The ends lost 6 bases at V and 4 bases at J; junction bases unmatched: 15. CDR3 length: 17 amino acids. Of note for this clonotype: Its antigen is undetermined.

TCRdb re-analysed the reads in MiXCR, keeping a single row per CDR3 protein. The sample yields 680,000 or so distinct CDR3 sequences, about 30% seen once. The material sequenced was cultured PBMCs, taken from culture after CMV antigen stimulation. The genes are TRBV12-3 or TRBV12-4 and TRBJ2-3; 8 bases are a match to TRBD2. This clonotype was obtained from a human donor in good health (CMV status not recorded). Some clones in this sample may be carry-over from other donors' samples. The CDR3 DNA sequence: TGTGCCAGCAGCCTCGGGGGGGCCCCCTCTCCTCCAGATACGCAGTATTTT. Encoded protein: CASSLGGAPSPPDTQYF.